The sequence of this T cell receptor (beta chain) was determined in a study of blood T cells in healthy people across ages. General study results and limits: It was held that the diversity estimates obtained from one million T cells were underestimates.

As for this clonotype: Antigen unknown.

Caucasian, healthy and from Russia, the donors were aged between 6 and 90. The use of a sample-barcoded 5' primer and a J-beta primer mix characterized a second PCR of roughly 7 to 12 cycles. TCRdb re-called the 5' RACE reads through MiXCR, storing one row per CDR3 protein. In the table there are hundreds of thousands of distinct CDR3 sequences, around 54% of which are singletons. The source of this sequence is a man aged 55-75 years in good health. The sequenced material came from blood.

The DNA of the CDR3 is TGCAGTGCTAGAGATCCCAGGAGCTCGGACGGCGAAAAACTGTTTTTT. It encodes CSARDPRSSDGEKLFF. The V gene is TRBV20-1, the J gene TRBJ1-4; D unresolved. Between the trimmed V and J ends, which lost 0 bases and 8 bases, there was a span of 19 bases. Germline V CDR1 and CDR2: DFQATT, SNEGSKA (reference sequence). The CDR3 runs to 16 residues.